What follows describes a single T cell receptor (beta chain). Its antigen is undetermined. The sample originates from a study of CD8+CD57+ T cells in acquired aplastic anemia. Study-wide background: The study obtained an average of around 3.4 ug of DNA from sorted CD4+ and CD8+ cells.

Trimming pared 4 bases from V and 0 bases from J, leaving 10 bases between. In germline, CDR1 is ENHRY, CDR2 SYGVKD. The CDR3 runs to 15 residues. General study points: With respect to CD8+ Simpson's diversity, patients and controls did not differ significantly. Patients and controls shared under 35 CD8+ CDR3 sequences, which appeared highly expressed in patients and within their immunodominant clones.

All sequencing subjects had displayed CD8+CD57+ cell expansion on flow cytometry. The TCR beta profiling, which covered VDJ combination and CDR3 sequence, was carried out using genomic DNA as the template. One entry per CDR3 protein, called by TCRdb with MiXCR from the reads. This sample carries 150,000 to 200,000 distinct CDR3 sequences, less than 60% of them seen once, and the ten largest clones take about 1.2%. The sequence came from a human donor with aplastic anemia. Sequencing was performed on sorted CD4+, CD8+, or CD8+CD57+ T cells (not recorded which) from PBMCs. The chain carries TRBV10-3 and TRBJ1-5, with no clear D. The CDR3 bases are TGTGCCATCAGTGGCGTAGGAAATAGCAATCAGCCCCAGCATTTT. As protein: CAISGVGNSNQPQHF.